This T cell receptor (beta chain) was obtained from a study of shared T cell receptors in the human thymus. Measured with immunoSEQ multiplex PCR; TCRdb has only the in-frame clones, and not every one. The sample carries about 660,000 clones, around 87% recorded once. This CDR3 region has 13 residues. Germline-derived CDR1 and CDR2 are SGHRS and YFSETQ. V was pared by 5 bases and J by 3 bases, with 4 bases of the junction left unmatched. These data also formed part of another study, on human thymus T cells. That paper notes: Samples came from healthy Finnish infants during open corrective cardiac surgery. Resections were taken during corrective heart surgery, and the thymus tissue came from these. V and J gene usage appeared biased in thymic and blood repertoires. Related research described thymic repertoires that were highly overlapping among unrelated individuals.

Specimen: thymocytes. The rearrangement links TRBV5-1 to TRBJ2-5; TRBD1 aligns across 7 bases. This TCR was recovered from a boy younger than two with a congenital heart defect. In nucleotides, the CDR3 is TGCGCCAGCAGGGGGGACAGAAAAGAGACCCAGTACTTC. This gives the protein CASRGDRKETQYF.